The 28 T cell receptor beta chains given below trace back to one sample, sequenced in a study of spatial heterogeneity in lung cancer (dated by TCRdb to the late 2010s). Library creation used 5' RACE. The sequencer was a NextSeq 500. TCRdb applied fastp at Q25 and MiXCR to the public reads, then kept only in-frame beta chains. CDR3 protein sequences are deduplicated, and each keeps its most common genes and DNA. The sample records roughly 23,000 distinct CDR3 sequences, about 4.7% of which are singletons. About 5% of the sample lies in the top ten. What the time point label conveys for this sample: sample taken at primary tumor resection. Sequences were derived from PBMCs, sampled at surgery. The receptors derive from a male donor with early-stage non-small cell lung cancer.

This clonotype was detected many times. The chain is built from TRBV6-1 and TRBJ1-5, with 8 bases lining up with TRBD1. The germline V gene encodes CDR1 MNHNS and CDR2 SASEGT. Trimming removed 4 bases from V and 3 bases from J; junction bases left unmatched: 5. The CDR3 has 15 amino acids. The CDR3 loop is CASSVRTGLNQPQHF. The DNA for the CDR3 is TGTGCCAGCAGTGTACGGACAGGGCTCAATCAGCCCCAGCATTTT.

This clonotype counts as medium-sized. This chain uses TRBV12-3 or TRBV12-4 with TRBJ2-7; D is possibly TRBD1 (6 bases). This CDR3 is built from 12 residues. With 6 bases removed from V and 2 bases from J, the gap between germline ends came to 8 bases. CDR3 amino acids: CASRTGTYEQYF. Here the CDR3 DNA reads TGTGCCAGCAGGACAGGAACCTACGAGCAGTACTTC.

This clonotype appeared many times. The chain joins TRBV5-1 to TRBJ2-1; TRBD2 matches 9 bases. CDR1 is SGHRS and CDR2 is YFSETQ in the germline V gene. This CDR3 has 16 residues. The V gene end was trimmed by 5 bases and the J gene end by 0 bases; junction bases not matched to a gene: 6. The CDR3 loop is CASRLLSGSSYNEQFF. The CDR3 DNA reads as TGCGCCAGCAGATTACTTAGCGGGAGCTCCTACAATGAGCAGTTCTTC.

This clonotype is judged medium-sized. The chain links TRBV11-2 to TRBJ2-7, with unresolved D. Trimming shortened V by 5 bases and J by 2 bases, and 16 bases separated the two germline ends. The CDR3 length is 15 residues. From germline, CDR1 is SGHAT and CDR2 FQNNGV. CDR3 in DNA: TGTGCCAGCAGCCCCCAGCTAGGCGCGGCCTACGAGCAGTACTTC. This encodes CASSPQLGAAYEQYF.

In its sample, this clonotype was seen many times. This chain joins TRBV9 and TRBJ2-3; the D gene is possibly TRBD2 (5 bases). Trimming cost V 0 bases and J 3 bases, with 26 bases left between them. Germline CDR1 and CDR2: SGDLS and YYNGEE. The CDR3 runs to 20 residues. The CDR3 DNA sequence: TGTGCCAGCAGCGTAGTTCCCCGCGGCCCAGTTTCCAGCGGAACAGATACGCAGTATTTT. Translating gives CASSVVPRGPVSSGTDTQYF. Drawing the rest from reference TRBV9 and TRBJ2-3, the complete variable domain is DSGVTQTPKHLITATGQRVTLRCSPRSGDLSVYWYQQSLDQGLQFLIQYYNGEERAKGNILERFSAQQFPDLHSELNLSSLELGDSALYFCASSVVPRGPVSSGTDTQYFGPGTRLTVL.

This clonotype was observed at least ten times. V is TRBV20-1 and J is TRBJ1-1; D is possibly TRBD1 (6 bases). Trimming removed 0 bases from V and 12 bases from J, with 14 bases in between. Germline V gene data show CDR1 as DFQATT and CDR2 as SNEGSKA (reference sequence). The CDR3 sequence is 12 residues long. The CDR3 loop is CSARDPTGHPFF. CDR3 coding DNA: TGCAGTGCTAGAGACCCCACGGGACACCCTTTCTTT.

This clonotype has ten or more counts. This chain connects TRBV7-2 to TRBJ1-1; the D is unclear. V lost 4 bases, J lost 0 bases, and 6 bases lay in between. The germline V gene has CDR1 SGHTA and CDR2 FQGNSA. The CDR3 is 13 amino acids. CDR3 protein: CASSSTMNTEAFF. CDR3 bases: TGTGCCAGCAGCTCCACGATGAACACTGAAGCTTTCTTT.

The chain couples TRBV27 to TRBJ2-7; 9 bases are a match to TRBD1. V shed 5 bases and J 2 bases; nucleotides not matched to a gene: 7. Germline assignment: CDR1 MNHEY and CDR2 SMNVEV (reference sequence). The CDR3 contains 15 residues. The CDR3 here is CASSTPGQGTYEQYF. CDR3 sequence (DNA): TGTGCCAGCAGTACGCCGGGACAGGGTACCTACGAGCAGTACTTC.

This clonotype was detected ten times or more. V gene TRBV2 combines with J gene TRBJ2-7; the D gene could be TRBD1 or TRBD2 (5 bases each). Between the trimmed V and J ends, which lost 4 bases and 0 bases, there was a span of 19 bases. The germline V gene has CDR1 SNHLY and CDR2 FYNNEI. The CDR3 extends over 17 amino acids. This chain's CDR3 is CASSAVGTTRLSYEQYF. CDR3 nucleotide sequence: TGTGCCAGCAGTGCTGTAGGGACGACGAGGCTCTCCTACGAGCAGTACTTC. The complete variable domain, with remaining parts taken from reference TRBV2 and TRBJ2-7, reads EPEVTQTPSHQVTQMGQEVILRCVPISNHLYFYWYRQILGQKVEFLVSFYNNEISEKSEIFDDQFSVERPDGSNFTLKIRSTKLEDSAMYFCASSAVGTTRLSYEQYFGPGTRLTVT.

This clonotype appeared many times. The gene calls are TRBV7-2 and TRBJ1-1; D gene uncertain. In germline, CDR1 is SGHTA, CDR2 FQGNSA. This CDR3 spans 11 amino acids. The V end was cut by 3 bases, the J end by 7 bases, with 6 bases between. This CDR3 is CASSFGSEAFF. The CDR3 region has the DNA TGTGCCAGCAGCTTCGGCAGTGAAGCTTTCTTT.

This clonotype was detected many times. This rearrangement joins TRBV12-3 or TRBV12-4 to TRBJ1-1, with D tentatively TRBD1 (6 bases). Trimming stripped 5 bases from V and 1 base from J, with 17 bases between. This CDR3 has 16 residues. The CDR3 region is CASSPPKGGRNTEAFF. CDR3 DNA: TGTGCCAGCAGTCCCCCCAAAGGGGGGCGGAACACTGAAGCTTTCTTT.

This clonotype has at least ten counts. The chain uses TRBV2 and TRBJ1-2; D ambiguous. Per germline, CDR1 SNHLY and CDR2 FYNNEI. The CDR3 has 11 amino acids. Trimming left V 2 bases short and J 5 bases short, with 3 bases between. The CDR3 region has the DNA TGTGCCAGCAGTGAACAATATGGCTACACCTTC. It yields the protein CASSEQYGYTF.

As to this clonotype: Possible read error: a much larger clone is one base away. The chain carries TRBV19 and TRBJ2-6, with unresolved D. CDR3 length: 14 residues. The germline V gene encodes CDR1 LNHDA and CDR2 SQIVND (reference sequence). V was pared by 5 bases and J by 4 bases, with 9 bases between. CDR3 DNA sequence: TGTGCCAGTAGTCGACATGCCGGGGCCAACGTCCTGACTTTC. It specifies CASSRHAGANVLTF.

This clonotype was counted many times. The chain has TRBV6-2 or TRBV6-3 and TRBJ2-6; D possibly uses TRBD1 or TRBD2 (5 bases each). V gave up 8 bases and J gave up 2 bases, with 13 bases separating them. The CDR3 extends over 15 amino acids. Germline V CDR1 and CDR2: MNHEY, SVGEGT. The CDR3 is CASHQGAPGANVLTF. The CDR3 region has the DNA TGTGCCAGCCATCAGGGAGCGCCTGGGGCCAACGTCCTGACTTTC.

This clonotype has ten or more counts. The V gene is TRBV7-2, the J gene TRBJ2-3, with 12 bases that match TRBD2. The CDR3 totals 16 residues. Germline V gene data show CDR1 as SGHTA and CDR2 as FQGNSA. V lost 4 bases, J lost 4 bases, and 6 bases stayed unmatched. DNA of the CDR3: TGTGCCAGCAGCTCCTTGACTAGCGGGGGAGCAGATACGCAGTATTTT. The encoded protein is CASSSLTSGGADTQYF.

Only a few counts were recorded for this clonotype. The gene calls are TRBV20-1 and TRBJ2-2; D is perhaps TRBD2 (7 bases). The CDR3 spans 16 residues. The V end was cut by 5 bases, the J end by 0 bases, with 16 bases between. Germline lookup yields CDR1 DFQATT and CDR2 SNEGSKA (reference sequence). Written as DNA, the CDR3 is TGCAGTGCTCGAGGATCGGGGGGCGCGAACACCGGGGAGCTGTTTTTT. Its translation is CSARGSGGANTGELFF.

At least ten counts were recorded for this clonotype. The V gene is TRBV14, the J gene TRBJ2-2, with D hard to call. CDR3 length: 14 residues. Trimming removed 4 bases at V and 4 bases at J, with 10 bases between. The germline V gene has CDR1 SGHDN and CDR2 FVKESK. Here the CDR3 reads CASSRQAGTGELFF. The DNA of the CDR3 is TGTGCCAGCAGCCGCCAGGCCGGCACCGGGGAGCTGTTTTTT.

This clonotype was seen many times. The chain uses TRBV5-1 and TRBJ2-1; D is uncertain. CDR3 size: 15 residues. V was trimmed by 4 bases and J by 0 bases, leaving 11 bases between them. The V gene's germline CDR1 is SGHRS and CDR2 YFSETQ. The CDR3 protein is CASSPPYSSYNEQFF. As DNA, the CDR3 is TGCGCCAGCAGCCCGCCTTACAGCTCCTACAATGAGCAGTTCTTC.

Within the sample, this clonotype is medium-sized. This chain joins TRBV7-2 and TRBJ2-3; the D gene is possibly TRBD1 (5 bases). Trimming took 5 bases from V and 7 from J, leaving 10 bases between them. This CDR3 spans 12 amino acids. Germline CDR1 SGHTA, CDR2 FQGNSA. CDR3 DNA: TGTGCCAGCAGCGAATGGGGCTATACGCAGTATTTT. Translated: CASSEWGYTQYF.

This clonotype was counted at least ten times. The chain carries TRBV7-2 and TRBJ2-4, with D maybe TRBD2 (7 bases). The CDR3 has 18 residues. Trimming took off 2 bases at V and 0 bases at J, with 17 bases between the two ends. Looked up from germline, CDR1 is SGHTA and CDR2 is FQGNSA. CDR3 nucleotide sequence: TGTGCCAGCAGCTTAAGGGGGGGACACAATATAGCCAAAAACATTCAGTACTTC. Its protein is CASSLRGGHNIAKNIQYF.

This clonotype was recorded at least ten times. This chain connects TRBV5-1 to TRBJ2-5; 7 bases match TRBD1. With 4 bases clipped from V and 3 bases from J, the junction kept 6 bases outside the gene matches. The germline V gene encodes CDR1 SGHRS and CDR2 YFSETQ. The CDR3 runs to 14 residues. CDR3 sequence reads: CASSQTGIEETQYF. The CDR3, as DNA: TGCGCCAGCAGCCAGACAGGGATTGAAGAGACCCAGTACTTC.

The chain couples TRBV3-1 to TRBJ2-5; D not resolved. Germline V lookup: CDR1 LGHDT, CDR2 YNNKEL (reference sequence). The CDR3 is made up of 12 amino acids. Trimming pared 4 bases from V and 4 bases from J, leaving 7 bases between. This CDR3 is CASSPRVETQYF. CDR3 sequence (DNA): TGTGCCAGCAGCCCTAGGGTAGAGACCCAGTACTTC.

This clonotype has ten or more counts. The CDR3 sequence is CASSRGGSNQPQHF. The DNA of the CDR3 is TGTGCCAGCAGTCGAGGGGGCAGCAATCAGCCCCAGCATTTT. The chain couples TRBV28 to TRBJ1-5; 7 nucleotides line up with TRBD1. Germline lookup yields CDR1 MDHEN and CDR2 SYDVKM. The CDR3 is 14 residues long. After removal of 5 bases from V and 1 base from J, the junction contained 2 bases not matched to a gene.

The table lists this clonotype with many counts. The chain carries TRBV7-8 and TRBJ1-1; TRBD1 agrees at 7 bases. The V and J ends lost 5 bases and 2 bases, in that order; junction bases with no gene match: 5. Germline values: CDR1 SGHVS, CDR2 FQNEAQ. The CDR3 is 14 residues long. CDR3 DNA: TGTGCCAGCAGCCCCGACAGGGTAAACACTGAAGCTTTCTTT. Amino acids: CASSPDRVNTEAFF.

This clonotype was seen repeatedly, ten times or more. This chain connects TRBV28 to TRBJ2-4; D perhaps matches TRBD1 (6 bases). CDR1 and CDR2 from the germline V gene are MDHEN and SYDVKM. V was clipped by 5 bases and J by 3 bases, with 14 bases between them. The CDR3 totals 15 residues. This CDR3 reads CASSPPGAVKNIQYF. CDR3 in DNA: TGTGCCAGCAGTCCCCCAGGGGCAGTCAAAAACATTCAGTACTTC.

The chain joins TRBV12-5 to TRBJ2-2; unclear D gene. Deletions cut 0 bases from V and 6 bases from J, with 11 bases between. The germline gives CDR1 LGHNT, CDR2 FRNRAP. The CDR3 length is 15 residues. The CDR3: CASGLVTVGSGELFF. The CDR3 bases are TGTGCTAGTGGTTTGGTCACCGTCGGTTCCGGGGAGCTGTTTTTT.

This clonotype was seen repeatedly, ten times or more. The V call is TRBV6-5, the J call TRBJ2-7; possible D gene TRBD1, 6 bases. Per the germline V gene, CDR1 is MNHEY and CDR2 is SVGAGI. Trimming took off 0 bases at V and 7 bases at J, with 22 bases between the two ends. The CDR3 runs 17 residues. In DNA form, the CDR3 reads TGTGCCAGCAGTTACTCGACATCCCGGGCAGGGGCTAGGGAGCAGTACTTC. Its protein is CASSYSTSRAGAREQYF.

There are many counts of this clonotype. V usage is TRBV30 and J usage is TRBJ2-2, with 11 bases matching TRBD2. Germline V gene lookup returns CDR1 GTSNPN and CDR2 SVGIG (reference sequence). This CDR3 has 16 residues. Losses at the gene ends were 3 bases for V and 7 bases for J; bases not matched to a gene: 10. CDR3 region: CAWRVSGRANSGELFF. The CDR3 nucleotides are TGTGCCTGGAGGGTTAGCGGGAGGGCCAATAGCGGGGAGCTGTTTTTT.